The next 18 T cell receptor beta chains were all read from a single sample in a study of blood T cell repertoires in COVID-19. Some clones are missing from TCRdb's copy, which holds only in-frame ones; the method was immunoSEQ multiplex PCR. The table has 110,000 or so clones, more than 75% seen once. Source material: peripheral blood. The receptors were gathered from a woman aged 40 to 50 with acute or convalescent COVID-19.

This clone was seen a handful of times. This chain connects TRBV19 to TRBJ1-3, with D tentatively TRBD1 (6 bases). The V end lost 7 bases, the J end lost 2 bases, and 18 bases lay between the germline ends. CDR1 is LNHDA and CDR2 is SQIVND in the germline V gene (reference sequence). This CDR3 is 16 amino acids long. The CDR3 here is CASTPVGTIAGNTIYF. DNA of the CDR3: TGTGCCAGTACCCCCGTGGGGACAATCGCTGGAAACACCATATATTTT.

J is TRBJ2-7 and V is TRBV18; TRBD1 matches at 11 bases. The V and J ends lost 5 bases and 3 bases, in that order; junction bases with no gene match: 6. The CDR3 contains 15 residues. The V gene's germline CDR1 is KGHSH and CDR2 LQKENI. CDR3 region: CASSSGQGEGYEQYF. The DNA of the CDR3 is TGTGCCAGCTCATCGGGACAGGGGGAGGGCTACGAGCAGTACTTC.

The J gene is TRBJ2-1, the V gene TRBV6-2 or TRBV6-3; D not certain. Germline assignment: CDR1 MNHEY and CDR2 SVGEGT. V dropped 2 bases and J dropped 7 bases, with 9 bases sitting between them. The CDR3 length is 13 residues. The CDR3 spells CASSYGLANEQFF. CDR3 bases: TGTGCCAGCAGTTACGGGCTGGCTAATGAGCAGTTCTTC.

The rearrangement joins TRBV3-1 (or the pseudogene TRBV3-2) to TRBJ1-4, with TRBD1 matching over 8 bases. Germline-derived CDR1 and CDR2 are LGHDT and YNNKEL (reference sequence). V was pared by 6 bases and J by 8 bases, with 8 bases of the junction left unmatched. This CDR3 region has 14 residues. The CDR3 loop reads CASSLQGVVEKLFF. As DNA, the CDR3 is TGTGCCAGCAGTCTACAGGGGGTAGTCGAAAAACTGTTTTTT.

J is TRBJ1-2 and V is TRBV29-1; 7 nucleotides align to TRBD1. This CDR3 is 14 amino acids long. Per the germline V gene, CDR1 is SQVTM and CDR2 is ANQGSEA. Trimming removed 7 bases from V and 0 bases from J; junction bases left unmatched: 8. CDR3: CSARRQGTNYGYTF. The CDR3 bases are TGCAGCGCCCGTCGACAGGGAACTAACTATGGCTACACCTTC.

The rearrangement joins TRBV5-1 to TRBJ2-3; 8 nucleotides agree with TRBD2. The V and J ends lost 8 bases and 4 bases, in that order; junction bases with no gene match: 12. Per germline, CDR1 SGHRS and CDR2 YFSETQ. This CDR3 contains 15 residues. The CDR3 protein is CASRRWQAGADTQYF. CDR3 coding DNA: TGCGCCAGTAGACGGTGGCAAGCGGGGGCAGATACGCAGTATTTT.

CDR3 sequence: CAWTPRGTYGYTF. The CDR3 DNA is TGTGCCTGGACCCCTCGGGGGACTTATGGCTACACCTTC. This rearrangement joins TRBV30 to TRBJ1-2; tentatively, D is TRBD1 (5 bases). This CDR3 region has 13 residues. From germline, CDR1 is GTSNPN and CDR2 SVGIG (reference sequence). V shed 4 bases and J shed 5 bases, with 14 bases lying between them.

This sequence joins TRBV2 and TRBJ2-7; D not resolved. The germline V gene encodes CDR1 SNHLY and CDR2 FYNNEI. V dropped 4 bases and J dropped 3 bases, with 10 bases sitting between them. There are 13 residues in the CDR3. CDR3 loop: CASSVAQFYEQYF. The DNA for the CDR3 is TGTGCCAGCAGTGTAGCCCAGTTCTACGAGCAGTACTTC.

This rearrangement joins TRBV7-8 to TRBJ1-4; 8 bases fit TRBD1. Germline assignment: CDR1 SGHVS and CDR2 FQNEAQ. The CDR3 is 15 residues long. V lost 2 bases, J lost 10 bases, and 9 bases stayed unmatched. This chain's CDR3 is CASSLTDRDSGKLFF. The CDR3 coding sequence is TGTGCCAGCAGCTTAACGGACAGGGATTCCGGAAAACTGTTTTTT. Supplemented by reference TRBV7-8 and TRBJ1-4, the full variable domain reads GAGVSQSPRYKVAKRGQDVALRCDPISGHVSLFWYQQALGQGPEFLTYFQNEAQLDKSGLPSDRFFAERPEGSVSTLKIQRTQQEDSAVYLCASSLTDRDSGKLFFGSGTQLSVL.

This chain joins TRBV10-3 and TRBJ1-2; D may be TRBD1 (5 bases). V lost 11 bases and J 2 bases, leaving 18 bases between the germline ends. Germline V gene data show CDR1 as ENHRY and CDR2 as SYGVKD. CDR3 length: 14 residues. The CDR3: CAARGGSSNYGYTF. CDR3 DNA: TGTGCCGCACGCGGGGGGTCCTCAAACTATGGCTACACCTTC.

The rearrangement joins TRBV30 to TRBJ1-6, with D unclear. This CDR3 has 17 residues. Germline V gives CDR1 GTSNPN, CDR2 SVGIG (reference sequence). V was clipped by 0 bases and J by 0 bases, with 12 bases between them. The CDR3 DNA reads TGTGCCTGGAGTGTACATGGAGTTAGCTCCTATAATTCACCCCTCCACTTT. Translation: CAWSVHGVSSYNSPLHF. Full variable domain (rest looked up from reference TRBV30 and TRBJ1-6): SQTIHQWPATLVQPVGSPLSLECTVEGTSNPNLYWYRQAAGRGLQLLFYSVGIGQISSEVPQNLSASRPQDRQFILSSKKLLLSDSGFYLCAWSVHGVSSYNSPLHFGNGTRLTVT.

J is TRBJ2-2 and V is TRBV5-1; 9 bases line up with TRBD1. After removal of 5 bases from V and 9 bases from J, the junction contained 11 bases not matched to a gene. CDR3 length: 15 residues. Germline CDR1 and CDR2: SGHRS and YFSETQ. CDR3 sequence: CASRIQGALDRELFF. The CDR3 DNA reads as TGCGCCAGCAGGATACAGGGGGCGCTTGACAGGGAGCTGTTTTTT.

There are a few counts of this clone. V is TRBV14 and J is TRBJ1-3; 8 positions agree with TRBD1. CDR1 SGHDN and CDR2 FVKESK come from the germline V gene. V trimming: 3 bases; J trimming: 3 bases; junction bases outside the gene matches: 1. The CDR3 is 14 residues long. CDR3 coding DNA: TGTGCCAGCAGCCAGACAGGGGATGGAAACACCATATATTTT. It specifies CASSQTGDGNTIYF.

The gene calls are TRBV4-3 and TRBJ2-3; 10 nucleotides agree with TRBD2. This CDR3 is built from 19 residues. Germline CDR1 and CDR2: LGHNA and YSLEER. V lost 4 bases to trimming and J lost 3 bases; unmatched junction nucleotides: 16. CDR3 DNA: TGCGCCAGCAGCCTAACCTACCTGTCTAGCGGGGGAGAAACAGATACGCAGTATTTT. It encodes CASSLTYLSSGGETDTQYF.

This sequence joins TRBV5-1 and TRBJ1-1, with unresolved D. V was shortened by 2 bases and J by 1 base, with 6 bases between the two germline ends. Germline V gene data show CDR1 as SGHRS and CDR2 as YFSETQ. The CDR3 consists of 13 residues. Written as DNA, the CDR3 is TGCGCCAGCAGCTTTACGGGGAACACTGAAGCTTTCTTT. It translates to CASSFTGNTEAFF.

This chain uses TRBV15 with TRBJ1-3; 8 nucleotides match TRBD1. Germline assignment: CDR1 LNHNV and CDR2 YYDKDF (reference sequence). After removal of 5 bases from V and 0 bases from J, the junction contained 9 bases not matched to a gene. This CDR3 region has 17 residues. The CDR3 loop is CATSRTGGPYSGNTIYF. The CDR3 nucleotides read TGTGCCACCAGCCGCACAGGGGGGCCCTACTCTGGAAACACCATATATTTT.

The rearrangement joins TRBV7-2 to TRBJ1-2; D is unresolved. The germline CDR1 and CDR2 sequences are SGHTA and FQGNSA. Trimming removed 1 base from V and 6 bases from J, with 9 bases in between. The CDR3 is 13 amino acids. The CDR3 sequence is CASSLGFTDGYTF. CDR3 in DNA: TGTGCCAGCAGCTTAGGGTTCACAGATGGCTACACCTTC.

The chain carries TRBV6-5 and TRBJ1-2, with D possibly TRBD1 on 5 matching bases. CDR1 MNHEY and CDR2 SVGAGI come from the germline V gene. The CDR3 covers 13 residues. The ends were cut back, 6 bases at V and 4 bases at J, with 12 bases in the middle. The CDR3 sequence: CASSYRGLYGYTF. As DNA, the CDR3 is TGTGCCAGCAGCTATAGGGGCCTCTATGGCTACACCTTC.